Below are 24 T cell receptor beta chains sequenced from a single sample in a study of T cell clones after liver transplantation. Sequenced by immunoSEQ multiplex PCR; TCRdb stores in-frame clones only, minus some. The table lists more than 45,000 clones, 70% to 80% of them singletons. The sequencing used CD4+ T cells from blood, collected at the approximately 15-month timepoint. These receptor sequences come from a human patient who received a liver transplant. Some T cells may be provided by the graft donor.

Details on this clone: At the DNA level, this CDR3 is encoded by other sequences in the same sample as well. This chain uses TRBV4-3 with TRBJ1-3; 7 bases are shared with TRBD1. Germline values: CDR1 LGHNA, CDR2 YSLEER. The CDR3 runs to 16 residues. V was pared by 0 bases and J by 0 bases, with 2 bases of the junction left unmatched. CDR3 amino acids: CASSQDWDSSGNTIYF. CDR3 DNA: TGCGCCAGCAGCCAAGACTGGGACAGCTCTGGAAACACCATATATTTT.

This clone is classed as medium-sized. The chain combines TRBV7-9 with TRBJ1-2, with TRBD1 matching over 10 bases. V trimming: 5 bases; J trimming: 3 bases; junction bases outside the gene matches: 9. Germline V gene data show CDR1 as SEHNR and CDR2 as FQNEAQ (reference sequence). The length of the CDR3 is 16 residues. The DNA of the CDR3 is TGTGCCAGCAGCCAACAAGCCGGGACAGGGGACTATGGCTACACCTTC. Translation gives CASSQQAGTGDYGYTF.

This clone was seen a single time. This rearrangement joins TRBV6-5 to TRBJ1-1; the D is unclear. Trimming left V 5 bases short and J 2 bases short, with 9 bases between. This CDR3 spans 13 amino acids. CDR1 MNHEY and CDR2 SVGAGI come from the germline V gene. The CDR3 DNA sequence: TGTGCCAGCAGTCCACAGAAAAACACTGAAGCTTTCTTT. Translating gives CASSPQKNTEAFF.

The chain couples TRBV7-2 to TRBJ2-3, with a weak D call TRBD2 (6 bases). V was pared by 5 bases and J by 3 bases, with 15 bases between. The CDR3 consists of 15 residues. The germline V gene encodes CDR1 SGHTA and CDR2 FQGNSA. The CDR3 protein is CASSTPSAGTDTQYF. Written as DNA, the CDR3 is TGTGCCAGCAGCACCCCTAGCGCTGGTACAGATACGCAGTATTTT. The whole variable domain, remainder taken from reference TRBV7-2 and TRBJ2-3, is GAGVSQSPSNKVTEKGKDVELRCDPISGHTALYWYRQSLGQGLEFLIYFQGNSAPDKSGLPSDRFSAERTGGSVSTLTIQRTQQEDSAVYLCASSTPSAGTDTQYFGPGTRLTVL.

A remark on this clone: The identical CDR3 is also encoded by other nucleotide sequences in the sample. This chain links TRBV29-1 with TRBJ2-1; 9 bases fit TRBD1. The ends lost 6 bases at V and 3 bases at J; junction bases unmatched: 3. This CDR3 comprises 13 residues. The germline gives CDR1 SQVTM, CDR2 ANQGSEA. This CDR3 reads CSVGQGGYNEQFF. As DNA, the CDR3 is TGCAGCGTGGGACAGGGAGGCTACAATGAGCAGTTCTTC.

The chain couples TRBV18 to TRBJ1-2; no reliable D call. The CDR3 sequence is 13 residues long. Trimming removed 6 bases at V and 0 bases at J, with 8 bases between. Germline CDR1 reads KGHSH; CDR2 reads LQKENI. The CDR3 spells CASSRAANYGYTF. The CDR3, as DNA: TGTGCCAGCTCCCGGGCCGCTAACTATGGCTACACCTTC.

This clone was seen a few times. The J gene is TRBJ2-2, the V gene TRBV5-4; D gene ambiguous. CDR1 is SGHNT, CDR2 YYREEE, per germline (reference sequence). CDR3 length: 14 amino acids. V gave up 1 base and J gave up 5 bases, with 9 bases separating them. The CDR3 protein is CASSLLGVTGELFF. As DNA, the CDR3 is TGTGCCAGCAGCTTGTTAGGAGTGACCGGGGAGCTGTTTTTT.

This clone was recorded only once. The rearrangement joins TRBV30 to TRBJ1-4; D may be TRBD1 (5 bases). The CDR3 totals 17 residues. The V end lost 0 bases, the J end lost 7 bases, and 21 bases lay between the germline ends. Germline CDR1 GTSNPN, CDR2 SVGIG (reference sequence). Here the CDR3 DNA reads TGTGCCTGGAGTGTAAGGCAGGGTACCGTGAGGGGTGAAAAACTGTTTTTT. This encodes CAWSVRQGTVRGEKLFF.

V usage is TRBV18 and J usage is TRBJ2-3; 11 bases fit TRBD2. The CDR3 consists of 16 residues. Germline CDR1 and CDR2: KGHSH and LQKENI. V lost 3 bases to trimming and J lost 2 bases; unmatched junction nucleotides: 4. DNA for the CDR3: TGTGCCAGCTCACCGAGACTAGCGGGGTCCACAGATACGCAGTATTTT. Translated, it gives CASSPRLAGSTDTQYF.

This clone has a handful of counts. The chain joins TRBV7-2 to TRBJ2-5; TRBD2 might be the D (6 bases). V was cut by 5 bases and J by 3 bases, with 13 bases left in between. This CDR3 is 14 amino acids long. Germline V CDR1 and CDR2: SGHTA, FQGNSA. CDR3 nucleotide sequence: TGTGCCAGCAGCGGCCCGGGACTCAAAGAGACCCAGTACTTC. The encoded protein is CASSGPGLKETQYF.

The rearrangement links TRBV2 to TRBJ1-1; D is ambiguous. Germline CDR1 is SNHLY and CDR2 is FYNNEI. V was cut by 6 bases and J by 2 bases, with 13 bases left in between. The CDR3 runs 14 residues. The CDR3 here is CASSPSRSNTEAFF. The CDR3 DNA is TGTGCCAGCAGCCCCTCACGCAGTAACACTGAAGCTTTCTTT.

The rearrangement links TRBV6-1 to TRBJ1-2; D perhaps matches TRBD1 (5 bases). The CDR3 has 13 residues. With 7 bases removed from V and 4 bases from J, the gap between germline ends came to 13 bases. CDR1 MNHNS and CDR2 SASEGT come from the germline V gene. The CDR3 sequence is CASNLQVPYGYTF. The CDR3 nucleotides are TGTGCCAGCAACCTACAGGTCCCCTATGGCTACACCTTC.

V and J are TRBV27 and TRBJ2-7, with 8 bases aligning to TRBD2. This CDR3 has 14 amino acids. Germline V gene data show CDR1 as MNHEY and CDR2 as SMNVEV (reference sequence). J was trimmed by 6 bases and V by 1 base; bases with no gene match: 5. The DNA of the CDR3 is TGTGCCAGCAGTTTATTATCCGGGACTAGCGAGCAGTACTTC. This codes for CASSLLSGTSEQYF.

This clone was observed many times. The chain is built from TRBV2 and TRBJ2-7; maybe TRBD2 (6 bases). This CDR3 has 14 amino acids. Trimming removed 7 bases from V and 0 bases from J, with 13 bases in between. Germline CDR1 and CDR2: SNHLY and FYNNEI. CDR3 protein: CASNPGLPSYEQYF. For the CDR3, the DNA is TGTGCCAGCAACCCGGGACTTCCCTCCTACGAGCAGTACTTC.

The V and J genes are TRBV28 and TRBJ1-2, with D perhaps TRBD1 (5 bases). The V end lost 7 bases, the J end lost 6 bases, and 18 bases lay between the germline ends. The CDR3 sequence is 14 residues long. The germline V gene encodes CDR1 MDHEN and CDR2 SYDVKM. The CDR3 DNA reads TGTGCCAGCACTCTGGGGCAGGGACGAAATGGCTACACCTTC. Protein product: CASTLGQGRNGYTF.

The genes are TRBV19 and TRBJ2-3, with D maybe TRBD2 (6 bases). Trimming stripped 5 bases from V and 2 bases from J, with 14 bases between. Germline V gives CDR1 LNHDA, CDR2 SQIVND (reference sequence). The CDR3 is made up of 15 amino acids. The CDR3 DNA reads as TGTGCCAGTAGTCCCCGGGACTCAAACACAGATACGCAGTATTTT. Encoded protein: CASSPRDSNTDTQYF.

This clone was seen a handful of times. This chain links TRBV30 with TRBJ2-1; TRBD1 or TRBD2 may be the D gene (5 bases each). Trimming left V 1 base short and J 6 bases short, with 13 bases between. The CDR3 extends over 14 amino acids. Germline V gene sequence: CDR1 GTSNPN, CDR2 SVGIG (reference sequence). The CDR3 region is CAWSARGIVNEQFF. Here the CDR3 DNA reads TGTGCCTGGAGTGCGAGGGGAATCGTCAATGAGCAGTTCTTC. Drawing the rest from reference TRBV30 and TRBJ2-1, the complete variable domain is SQTIHQWPATLVQPVGSPLSLECTVEGTSNPNLYWYRQAAGRGLQLLFYSVGIGQISSEVPQNLSASRPQDRQFILSSKKLLLSDSGFYLCAWSARGIVNEQFFGPGTRLTVL.

A single count supports this clone. The rearrangement links TRBV7-2 to TRBJ2-2; a weak D match, TRBD1 (5 bases). Germline loops: CDR1 SGHTA, CDR2 FQGNSA. CDR3 length: 15 amino acids. The V gene lost 5 bases and the J gene lost 1 base, with 11 bases spanning the gap. In DNA, the CDR3 is TGTGCCAGCAGCGTAAACCAGGGGAACACCGGGGAGCTGTTTTTT. As protein: CASSVNQGNTGELFF.

The chain joins TRBV6-1 to TRBJ2-7; 7 nucleotides agree with TRBD1. The CDR3 runs 15 residues. Germline V gives CDR1 MNHNS, CDR2 SASEGT. Unmatched junction bases numbered 10, after V lost 3 bases and J lost 5 bases. The CDR3, as DNA: TGTGCCAGCAGTGATCCCGCGGCAGGACAGGACGAGCAGTACTTC. Its protein product is CASSDPAAGQDEQYF.

The chain is built from TRBV28 and TRBJ1-5; TRBD1 matches 7 bases. V was pared by 5 bases and J by 0 bases, with 7 bases of the junction left unmatched. The V gene's germline CDR1 is MDHEN and CDR2 SYDVKM. This CDR3 is built from 16 residues. The CDR3 protein is CASSLETGYSNQPQHF. CDR3 nucleotides: TGTGCCAGCAGTCTGGAGACAGGGTATAGCAATCAGCCCCAGCATTTT.

Of note for this clone: A far larger clone is a single base away, which makes a read error likely. The V and J genes are TRBV7-9 and TRBJ1-2; D is perhaps TRBD1 (6 bases). The V and J ends lost 5 bases and 4 bases respectively, with 8 bases between them. The CDR3 has 12 amino acids. Looked up from germline, CDR1 is SEHNR and CDR2 is FQNEAQ (reference sequence). DNA of the CDR3: TGTGCCAGCAGCCAGGACAGCTATGGCTACACCTTC. Protein sequence: CASSQDSYGYTF.

The chain couples TRBV30 to TRBJ1-6, with 8 bases lining up with TRBD1. There are 13 residues in the CDR3. In germline, CDR1 is GTSNPN, CDR2 SVGIG (reference sequence). The junction had 3 bases not matched to a gene; V was cut back by 5 bases and J by 6 bases. The CDR3 sequence is CAWGGQANSPLHF. The CDR3, as DNA: TGTGCCTGGGGGGGACAGGCTAATTCACCCCTCCACTTT.

This clone was seen a handful of times. The V gene is TRBV5-1, the J gene TRBJ2-2; TRBD2 matches at 7 bases. The CDR3 is 16 residues long. Trimming took 4 bases from V and 0 from J; bases not matched to a gene: 6. Germline CDR1 SGHRS, CDR2 YFSETQ. The CDR3 reads CASSPPAGANTGELFF. The DNA of the CDR3 is TGCGCCAGCAGCCCACCGGCGGGGGCGAACACCGGGGAGCTGTTTTTT.

The chain couples TRBV11-2 to TRBJ2-1; 10 nucleotides match TRBD2. Germline V gene lookup returns CDR1 SGHAT and CDR2 FQNNGV. The CDR3 extends over 15 amino acids. The V gene end was trimmed by 1 base and the J gene end by 4 bases; junction bases not matched to a gene: 1. The CDR3 here is CASSLASGRYNEQFF. CDR3 DNA: TGTGCCAGCAGCTTAGCTAGCGGGAGATACAATGAGCAGTTCTTC. Variable domain in full (rest from reference TRBV11-2 and TRBJ2-1): EAGVAQSPRYKIIEKRQSVAFWCNPISGHATLYWYQQILGQGPKLLIQFQNNGVVDDSQLPKDRFSAERLKGVDSTLKIQPAKLEDSAVYLCASSLASGRYNEQFFGPGTRLTVL.